The 19 T cell receptor beta chains below all came from one sample that was sequenced in a study of cytomegalovirus exposure and HLA in healthy donors. Both 60 Vbeta primers and 13 Jbeta primers went into the PCR. Clones were sequenced by immunoSEQ multiplex PCR, and TCRdb holds only the in-frame ones, with some missing. The sample records about 160,000 clones, over 60% being singletons. Sequencing used PBMCs. The receptor source for this set is a woman aged 18-29 years in good health and CMV-seronegative.

The chain links TRBV7-2 to TRBJ2-5; TRBD1 aligns across 7 bases. The germline gives CDR1 SGHTA, CDR2 FQGNSA. V gave up 3 bases and J gave up 5 bases; unmatched junction bases: 9. The CDR3 has 15 amino acids. The CDR3 region is CASSFNRGSGETQYF. Here the CDR3 DNA reads TGTGCCAGCAGCTTCAACAGGGGATCGGGGGAGACCCAGTACTTC. Full variable domain (remainder filled in from reference TRBV7-2 and TRBJ2-5): GAGVSQSPSNKVTEKGKDVELRCDPISGHTALYWYRQSLGQGLEFLIYFQGNSAPDKSGLPSDRFSAERTGGSVSTLTIQRTQQEDSAVYLCASSFNRGSGETQYFGPGTRLLVL.

The chain combines TRBV9 with TRBJ2-5; TRBD1 matches 7 bases. Germline V lookup: CDR1 SGDLS, CDR2 YYNGEE. V was pared by 4 bases and J by 2 bases, with 5 bases of the junction left unmatched. The length of the CDR3 is 14 residues. Here the CDR3 DNA reads TGTGCCAGCAGCCCCCGACAGGGACAAGAGACCCAGTACTTC. Amino acids: CASSPRQGQETQYF.

The chain recombines TRBV18 with TRBJ1-6; possible D gene TRBD1, 6 bases. V shed 2 bases and J shed 8 bases, with 7 bases lying between them. This CDR3 contains 13 residues. CDR1 and CDR2 (germline): KGHSH, LQKENI. Here the CDR3 DNA reads TGTGCCAGCTCACCAAACAGGGATTCACCCCTCCACTTT. Translated, it gives CASSPNRDSPLHF.

The chain combines TRBV12-5 with TRBJ2-1, with 7 bases fitting TRBD2. The CDR3 totals 14 residues. Germline CDR1 and CDR2: LGHNT and FRNRAP. Trimming at V came to 5 bases and at J to 5 bases, leaving 6 bases not matched to a gene. The DNA for the CDR3 is TGTGCTAGTGGTCATGGGACTACAGACAATGAGCAGTTCTTC. Translating gives CASGHGTTDNEQFF.

The chain employs TRBV5-1 and TRBJ1-1; the match to TRBD1 covers 11 bases. The V gene's germline CDR1 is SGHRS and CDR2 YFSETQ. The J segment lost 4 bases and the V segment lost 5 bases, leaving 4 bases of the junction unmatched. The CDR3 sequence is 14 residues long. The CDR3 here is CASRDRGLGTEAFF. The CDR3 region has the DNA TGCGCCAGCAGGGACAGGGGGCTTGGCACTGAAGCTTTCTTT.

The rearrangement links TRBV15 to TRBJ2-1; 9 bases align to TRBD1. The trim removed 4 bases at V and 2 bases at J, leaving 3 bases unmatched. CDR3 length equals 15 residues. Germline CDR1 and CDR2: LNHNV and YYDKDF (reference sequence). This chain's CDR3 is CATSKRTGAYNEQFF. In DNA, the CDR3 is TGTGCCACCAGCAAACGGACAGGGGCCTACAATGAGCAGTTCTTC. The whole variable domain, filled in from reference TRBV15 and TRBJ2-1, reads DAMVIQNPRYQVTQFGKPVTLSCSQTLNHNVMYWYQQKSSQAPKLLFHYYDKDFNNEADTPDNFQSRRPNTSFCFLDIRSPGLGDTAMYLCATSKRTGAYNEQFFGPGTRLTVL.

This chain joins TRBV5-1 and TRBJ1-2; possible D gene TRBD1, 5 bases. This CDR3 has 15 residues. From germline, CDR1 is SGHRS and CDR2 YFSETQ. V lost 7 bases and J lost 1, with 17 bases in between. The CDR3, as DNA: TGCGCCAGCGGGGGGGGGACGACTCGTAACTATGGCTACACCTTC. Encoded protein: CASGGGTTRNYGYTF.

The genes are TRBV5-4 and TRBJ1-2; 7 nucleotides line up with TRBD1. CDR3 length: 15 residues. V lost 4 bases to trimming and J lost 8 bases; unmatched junction nucleotides: 14. Germline values: CDR1 SGHNT, CDR2 YYREEE (reference sequence). The CDR3 coding sequence is TGTGCCAGCAGCCGCGCCGTCGCAGGGGGAGTGGGCTACACCTTC. It is translated as CASSRAVAGGVGYTF.

This clone was recorded a few times. The V and J genes are TRBV5-1 and TRBJ2-1, with 8 bases aligning to TRBD2. Germline CDR1 reads SGHRS; CDR2 reads YFSETQ. V gave up 4 bases and J gave up 6 bases; unmatched junction bases: 12. The CDR3 has 16 residues. CDR3 region: CASSRAGDPLVNEQFF. The CDR3 DNA reads TGCGCCAGCAGCCGAGCGGGGGACCCTCTCGTCAATGAGCAGTTCTTC.

This chain connects TRBV28 to TRBJ1-2, with 7 bases lining up with TRBD1. This CDR3 region has 12 residues. The V gene's germline CDR1 is MDHEN and CDR2 SYDVKM. V dropped 7 bases and J dropped 5; count of bases not matched to a gene: 4. Here the CDR3 DNA reads TGTGCCAGCACCCCAGGGGGTTATGGCTACACCTTC. Translating gives CASTPGGYGYTF.

Only a few counts were recorded for this clone. The CDR3 DNA is TGTGCCAGCTCACCACCGAGTACAGCAACCTACGAGCAGTACTTC. Amino acids: CASSPPSTATYEQYF. The chain is built from TRBV18 and TRBJ2-7; no clear D. Germline V CDR1 and CDR2: KGHSH, LQKENI. The germline V and J ends were trimmed by 0 bases and 2 bases, with 11 bases remaining between them. This CDR3 is built from 15 residues.

This rearrangement joins TRBV18 to TRBJ1-1, with TRBD1 identical over 7 bases. J was trimmed by 1 base and V by 5 bases; bases with no gene match: 7. From germline, CDR1 is KGHSH and CDR2 LQKENI. There are 15 residues in the CDR3. The CDR3 spells CASSTTGTENTEAFF. CDR3 nucleotide sequence: TGTGCCAGCTCAACTACCGGGACAGAGAACACTGAAGCTTTCTTT. Using reference TRBV18 and TRBJ1-1 for the parts outside the CDR3, the full variable domain is NAGVMQNPRHLVRRRGQEARLRCSPMKGHSHVYWYRQLPEEGLKFMVYLQKENIIDESGMPKERFSAEFPKEGPSILRIQQVVRGDSAAYFCASSTTGTENTEAFFGQGTRLTVV.

The V and J genes are TRBV5-5 and TRBJ1-3; 12 bases agree with TRBD1. Trimming cost V 4 bases and J 2 bases; bases outside gene matches: 7. Per germline, CDR1 SGHKS and CDR2 YYEKEE (reference sequence). CDR3 length equals 17 residues. In DNA form, the CDR3 reads TGTGCCAGCAGCCGGGACAGGGGGCTGAGAACTGGAAACACCATATATTTT. Protein: CASSRDRGLRTGNTIYF.

CDR3 loop: CASSGQGQETQYF. In nucleotides, the CDR3 is TGTGCCAGCAGCGGACAGGGACAAGAGACCCAGTACTTC. The chain is built from TRBV5-6 and TRBJ2-5; TRBD1 agrees at 8 bases. Germline V gene data show CDR1 as SGHDT and CDR2 as YYEEEE. The CDR3 length is 13 residues. With 4 bases clipped from V and 2 bases from J, the junction kept 1 base outside the gene matches.

V is TRBV5-1 and J is TRBJ2-2, with 9 bases identical to TRBD1. The germline V gene encodes CDR1 SGHRS and CDR2 YFSETQ. J gave up 2 bases and V 4 bases, and 6 bases lay outside the gene matches. The CDR3 spans 16 residues. The CDR3 bases are TGCGCCAGCAGCCAGTCGGGACAGGGTAACACCGGGGAGCTGTTTTTT. It is translated as CASSQSGQGNTGELFF.

This clone was seen a few times. The chain couples TRBV2 to TRBJ1-2; 9 bases line up with TRBD1. V gave up 6 bases and J gave up 4 bases; unmatched junction bases: 9. The CDR3 has 15 residues. CDR1 is SNHLY, CDR2 FYNNEI, per germline. This CDR3 is CASRTGTGTPYGYTF. CDR3 coding DNA: TGTGCCAGCAGAACCGGGACAGGGACCCCCTATGGCTACACCTTC.

This clone was counted only a few times. The gene calls are TRBV19 and TRBJ1-5, with D maybe TRBD1 (5 bases). Germline V gene data show CDR1 as LNHDA and CDR2 as SQIVND (reference sequence). V was cut by 1 base and J by 15 bases, with 13 bases left in between. This CDR3 contains 12 residues. CDR3 DNA: TGTGCCAGTAGTATAGTGGAGGGGCCCACGCATTTT. Translation: CASSIVEGPTHF.

The CDR3 loop is CASSRDRTNTGELFF. In DNA, the CDR3 is TGTGCCAGCAGCCGGGACAGGACAAACACCGGGGAGCTGTTTTTT. The V and J genes are TRBV14 and TRBJ2-2, with 8 bases lining up with TRBD1. The CDR3 totals 15 residues. The junction had 3 bases not matched to a gene; V was cut back by 4 bases and J by 2 bases. The germline V gene has CDR1 SGHDN and CDR2 FVKESK.

The chain recombines TRBV7-2 with TRBJ1-3; 9 bases line up with TRBD1. Losses at the gene ends were 5 bases for V and 4 bases for J; bases not matched to a gene: 6. CDR1 and CDR2 from the germline V gene are SGHTA and FQGNSA. The CDR3 loop spans 15 amino acids. The CDR3 DNA follows: TGTGCCAGCAGCAGGGGAGGGACAGGGGGAAACACCATATATTTT. Translation: CASSRGGTGGNTIYF.